This T cell receptor beta chain is from a study of blood T cells in healthy people across ages. Combining a sample-barcoded 5' primer with a J-beta primer mix, a second PCR ran for roughly 7 to 12 cycles. TCRdb called the 5' RACE reads again in MiXCR, with one record for every CDR3 protein. This table has hundreds of thousands of distinct CDR3 sequences, about 51% appearing once. Germline V gene data show CDR1 as SEHNR and CDR2 as FQNEAQ (reference sequence). V was trimmed by 5 bases and J by 9 bases, leaving 16 bases between them. There are 13 residues in the CDR3. The source material was blood. The source is a woman of 80 years or more in good health. The chain uses TRBV7-9 and TRBJ1-1; no clear D gene. The CDR3 loop reads CASSPISGQKAFF. The CDR3 bases are TGTGCCAGCAGCCCGATTTCAGGTCAAAAAGCTTTCTTT.